Below, 19 T cell receptor beta chains from the same sample are listed, as sequenced in a study of blood T cell repertoires in COVID-19 (dated by TCRdb to about 2020). The receptor library was made with the immunoSEQ multiplex PCR assay. TCRdb limited this immuneACCESS table to in-frame rearrangements with V and J called. A share of clones is missing; checked studies link under half to unresolved V genes, and the rest is unexplained. Here the sample has 150,000 to 250,000 clones; 94% occur a single time. The ten largest clonotypes hold around 0.8% of the sample. The specimen sequenced was peripheral blood. All receptors come from a man aged 30-40 years with COVID-19, enrolled during active disease.

The chain uses TRBV10-3 and TRBJ1-6, with 9 bases fitting TRBD1. Germline lookup yields CDR1 ENHRY and CDR2 SYGVKD. There are 16 residues in the CDR3. Trimming took 6 bases from V and 10 from J; bases not matched to a gene: 13. This CDR3 is CAISPGTGISRSPLHF. CDR3 nucleotides: TGTGCCATCAGCCCCGGGACAGGGATTTCGCGGTCACCCCTCCACTTT.

This sequence joins TRBV3-1 (or the pseudogene TRBV3-2) and TRBJ1-5; 7 nucleotides agree with TRBD1. With V trimmed by 4 bases and J by 5 bases, 14 bases remained unmatched. CDR3 size: 17 residues. The germline V gene encodes CDR1 LGHDT and CDR2 YNNKEL (reference sequence). CDR3 in DNA: TGTGCCAGCAGCCCAACAAGAGAGGACAGGATCCATCAGCCCCAGCATTTT. Amino acids: CASSPTREDRIHQPQHF.

The J gene is TRBJ1-2, the V gene TRBV7-9; D remains ambiguous. Germline V gene data show CDR1 as SEHNR and CDR2 as FQNEAQ (reference sequence). V was shortened by 2 bases and J by 11 bases, with 15 bases between the two germline ends. CDR3 size: 13 residues. The CDR3 loop is CASSLFPIPLYTF. In DNA form, the CDR3 reads TGTGCCAGCAGCTTATTCCCTATTCCATTGTACACCTTC.

This chain joins TRBV5-1 and TRBJ2-7, with D unclear. Germline CDR1 reads SGHRS; CDR2 reads YFSETQ. V shed 0 bases and J shed 2 bases, with 6 bases lying between them. The CDR3 has 13 amino acids. CDR3 bases: TGCGCCAGCAGCTTGGACAGAGCCTACGAGCAGTACTTC. Its translation is CASSLDRAYEQYF.

V gene TRBV19 combines with J gene TRBJ1-4; D is undetermined. This CDR3 region has 15 residues. With 1 base removed from V and 5 bases from J, the gap between germline ends came to 11 bases. CDR1 is LNHDA and CDR2 is SQIVND in the germline V gene (reference sequence). The CDR3 here is CASSIARVVNEKLFF. The DNA of the CDR3 is TGTGCCAGTAGTATAGCGAGGGTGGTCAATGAAAAACTGTTTTTT. The full variable domain, rest sourced from reference TRBV19 and TRBJ1-4, is DGGITQSPKYLFRKEGQNVTLSCEQNLNHDAMYWYRQDPGQGLRLIYYSQIVNDFQKGDIAEGYSVSREKKESFPLTVTSAQKNPTAFYLCASSIARVVNEKLFFGSGTQLSVL.

The chain recombines TRBV6-5 with TRBJ2-5; 12 bases match TRBD2. This CDR3 contains 16 residues. The germline gives CDR1 MNHEY, CDR2 SVGAGI. V shed 2 bases and J 2 bases; nucleotides not matched to a gene: 3. DNA for the CDR3: TGTGCCAGCAGTTACGGACTAGCGGGGCTACAAGAGACCCAGTACTTC. Encoded protein: CASSYGLAGLQETQYF.

This clone has just one count. The chain carries TRBV6-5 and TRBJ1-1; D gene unclear. Germline lookup yields CDR1 MNHEY and CDR2 SVGAGI. The V gene lost 7 bases and the J gene lost 8 bases, with 20 bases spanning the gap. This CDR3 is 14 amino acids long. CDR3 region: CASTLLATAAEAFF. The DNA of the CDR3 is TGTGCCAGCACCCTCTTGGCTACCGCGGCCGAAGCTTTCTTT.

This chain joins TRBV7-9 and TRBJ2-7; D is unresolved. The V end was cut by 2 bases, the J end by 4 bases, with 6 bases between. CDR1 is SEHNR, CDR2 FQNEAQ, per germline (reference sequence). The CDR3 is made up of 12 amino acids. The CDR3 coding sequence is TGTGCCAGCAGCTTACAGGTATACGAGCAGTACTTC. It encodes CASSLQVYEQYF.

The chain couples TRBV5-6 to TRBJ1-2; 7 bases fit TRBD1. The CDR3 is 13 amino acids. Germline values: CDR1 SGHDT, CDR2 YYEEEE. Losses at the gene ends were 4 bases for V and 8 bases for J; bases not matched to a gene: 8. CDR3 nucleotides: TGTGCCAGCAGCCTTCCGGGACAGCGGGGCTACACCTTC. Amino acid sequence: CASSLPGQRGYTF.

The chain joins TRBV12-3 or TRBV12-4 to TRBJ1-5, with D possibly matching TRBD1 (5 bases). The CDR3 sequence is 13 residues long. The germline V and J ends were trimmed by 8 bases and 3 bases, with 11 bases remaining between them. The CDR3 coding sequence is TGTGCCAGCGGTGCACAGGTCAATCAGCCCCAGCATTTT. Amino acids: CASGAQVNQPQHF.

The chain recombines TRBV11-2 with TRBJ2-2; possible D gene TRBD2, 5 bases. V lost 0 bases, J lost 7 bases, and 6 bases lay in between. Germline V gene lookup returns CDR1 SGHAT and CDR2 FQNNGV. The CDR3 consists of 13 residues. In nucleotides, the CDR3 is TGTGCCAGCAGCTTAGACGGGGTCGGGGAGCTGTTTTTT. It yields the protein CASSLDGVGELFF.

The chain combines TRBV18 with TRBJ1-5; possibly TRBD1 for D (6 bases). CDR1 is KGHSH and CDR2 is LQKENI in the germline V gene. The CDR3 runs 14 residues. Trimming took 4 bases from V and 4 from J, leaving 11 bases between them. The CDR3, as DNA: TGTGCCAGCTCACTGTCACAGGGTAATCAGCCCCAGCATTTT. It specifies CASSLSQGNQPQHF.

The chain employs TRBV19 and TRBJ2-6, with a tentative D call TRBD2 (7 bases). Per germline, CDR1 LNHDA and CDR2 SQIVND (reference sequence). V was clipped by 4 bases and J by 2 bases, with 12 bases between them. The CDR3 is 16 amino acids. The CDR3 is CASSTLGGAGANVLTF. CDR3 coding DNA: TGTGCCAGTAGTACGTTAGGGGGGGCTGGGGCCAACGTCCTGACTTTC.

This clone appeared a few times. V is TRBV6-5 and J is TRBJ1-2; D not certain. This CDR3 comprises 12 residues. V was cut by 2 bases and J by 7 bases, with 8 bases left in between. Germline CDR1 MNHEY, CDR2 SVGAGI. The CDR3 sequence: CASSYVGVGYTF. The CDR3 DNA is TGTGCCAGCAGTTACGTCGGGGTTGGCTACACCTTC.

The chain is built from TRBV2 and TRBJ2-5; tentative D call: TRBD1 (6 bases). The CDR3 has 14 residues. Trimming removed 5 bases at V and 2 bases at J, with 12 bases between. Germline V gene lookup returns CDR1 SNHLY and CDR2 FYNNEI. CDR3 amino acids: CASSRDTAQETQYF. The DNA for the CDR3 is TGTGCCAGCAGTCGGGACACCGCACAAGAGACCCAGTACTTC.

Concerning this clone itself: This same CDR3 is encoded by further DNA sequences in the sample. The genes are TRBV9 and TRBJ2-2; a weak D match, TRBD1 (6 bases). CDR1 SGDLS and CDR2 YYNGEE come from the germline V gene. This CDR3 has 16 amino acids. Deletions cut 4 bases from V and 2 bases from J, with 15 bases between. CDR3 nucleotide sequence: TGTGCCAGCAGCCCAAACAGGGCGCCAAACACCGGGGAGCTGTTTTTT. This encodes CASSPNRAPNTGELFF.

This chain links TRBV7-2 with TRBJ1-1; 9 positions match TRBD1. V gave up 2 bases and J gave up 5 bases; unmatched junction bases: 9. Per germline, CDR1 SGHTA and CDR2 FQGNSA. The CDR3 covers 16 residues. The CDR3 DNA reads TGTGCCAGCAGCTTACAGACCGGGACAGGGCGAACTGAAGCTTTCTTT. Translating gives CASSLQTGTGRTEAFF. Drawing the rest from reference TRBV7-2 and TRBJ1-1, the complete variable domain is GAGVSQSPSNKVTEKGKDVELRCDPISGHTALYWYRQSLGQGLEFLIYFQGNSAPDKSGLPSDRFSAERTGGSVSTLTIQRTQQEDSAVYLCASSLQTGTGRTEAFFGQGTRLTVV.

The V gene is TRBV14, the J gene TRBJ2-7; D is undetermined. The germline gives CDR1 SGHDN, CDR2 FVKESK. This CDR3 contains 12 residues. V was pared by 3 bases and J by 1 base, with 4 bases between. The CDR3 region is CASSHRSYEQYF. CDR3 nucleotide sequence: TGTGCCAGCAGCCACAGATCCTACGAGCAGTACTTC. Full variable domain (rest looked up from reference TRBV14 and TRBJ2-7): EAGVTQFPSHSVIEKGQTVTLRCDPISGHDNLYWYRRVMGKEIKFLLHFVKESKQDESGMPNNRFLAERTGGTYSTLKVQPAELEDSGVYFCASSHRSYEQYFGPGTRLTVT.

This chain joins TRBV12-3 or TRBV12-4 and TRBJ1-1, with D perhaps TRBD1 (5 bases). The CDR3 loop spans 11 amino acids. Trimming stripped 6 bases from V and 4 bases from J, with 6 bases between. CDR3 coding DNA: TGTGCCAGCAGGCAGGGCACTGAAGCTTTCTTT. This sequence encodes CASRQGTEAFF.